The 17 T cell receptor beta chains in this list originate from one sample, sequenced in a study of early T cells in non-severe SARS-CoV-2 infection. TCRdb reprocessed the 5' RACE reads with MiXCR, giving one entry per CDR3 protein. The data contain approximately 90,000 distinct CDR3 sequences, more than 10% of them singletons. The starting material was whole blood, obtained at baseline. The receptors originated from an adult who was a healthcare worker with PCR-confirmed SARS-CoV-2 infection or an uninfected control (not recorded which).

The V and J genes are TRBV5-8 and TRBJ2-7; D is tentatively TRBD1 or TRBD2 (5 bases each). The V end was cut by 4 bases, the J end by 3 bases, with 11 bases between. This CDR3 contains 13 residues. CDR1 is SGHTS, CDR2 YDEGEE, per germline. CDR3 nucleotide sequence: TGTGCCAGCAGCCCGGGACGGATCTACGAGCAGTACTTC. Translation gives CASSPGRIYEQYF.

The V call is TRBV10-3, the J call TRBJ2-7; unclear D gene. The CDR3 has 11 amino acids. The ends were cut back, 6 bases at V and 2 bases at J, with 5 bases in the middle. Germline V gene lookup returns CDR1 ENHRY and CDR2 SYGVKD. CDR3 loop: CAIRAAYEQYF. The CDR3 nucleotides are TGTGCCATCAGGGCCGCCTACGAGCAGTACTTC.

This clonotype was picked up a small number of times. The V and J genes are TRBV12-5 and TRBJ2-7; TRBD2 is a possible D gene (5 bases). The CDR3 is made up of 14 amino acids. CDR1 is LGHNT, CDR2 FRNRAP, per germline. Trimming cost V 7 bases and J 7 bases, with 20 bases left between them. CDR3 protein: CASVPGGLRREQYF. The CDR3 bases are TGTGCTAGTGTTCCTGGAGGCCTACGGCGGGAGCAGTACTTC.

Only a few counts were recorded for this clonotype. The V and J genes are TRBV2 and TRBJ1-2, with D possibly TRBD1 on 6 matching bases. The V gene lost 7 bases and the J gene lost 0 bases, with 12 bases spanning the gap. Germline CDR1 is SNHLY and CDR2 is FYNNEI. The CDR3 sequence is 14 residues long. The CDR3 sequence is CASIRGGTNYGYTF. In DNA, the CDR3 is TGTGCCAGCATCCGAGGGGGAACTAACTATGGCTACACCTTC. Based on the CDR3 plus reference TRBV2 and TRBJ1-2, the full variable domain is EPEVTQTPSHQVTQMGQEVILRCVPISNHLYFYWYRQILGQKVEFLVSFYNNEISEKSEIFDDQFSVERPDGSNFTLKIRSTKLEDSAMYFCASIRGGTNYGYTFGSGTRLTVV.

This chain uses TRBV7-3 with TRBJ2-1; no clear D gene. The CDR3 runs 15 residues. Germline CDR1 reads SGHTA; CDR2 reads FQGTGA. Trimming stripped 0 bases from V and 7 bases from J, with 13 bases between. This CDR3 is CASSLTVGVGNEQFF. As DNA, the CDR3 is TGTGCCAGCAGCTTAACGGTGGGCGTAGGGAATGAGCAGTTCTTC.

This clonotype occurred a few times. The chain recombines TRBV5-5 with TRBJ1-3, with a tentative D call TRBD1 (5 bases). CDR1 is SGHKS, CDR2 YYEKEE, per germline (reference sequence). The CDR3 consists of 15 residues. The ends were cut back, 0 bases at V and 4 bases at J, with 11 bases in the middle. The CDR3 DNA reads TGTGCCAGCAGCTTGGGAGGGGCTGCGGGAAACACCATATATTTT. Translated, it gives CASSLGGAAGNTIYF.

V and J are TRBV30 and TRBJ2-1; weak D call: TRBD2 (5 bases). CDR1 is GTSNPN and CDR2 is SVGIG in the germline V gene (reference sequence). Between the trimmed V and J ends, which lost 3 bases and 0 bases, there was a span of 12 bases. The length of the CDR3 is 15 residues. CDR3 DNA: TGTGCCTGGAGCGAGGGCCGCCGCTCCTACAATGAGCAGTTCTTC. It encodes CAWSEGRRSYNEQFF.

Points on this clonotype: The junction departs from germline at one end; a sequencing error may be responsible. This chain uses TRBV20-1 with TRBJ1-3; D is undetermined. The CDR3 has 12 residues. Germline CDR1 and CDR2: DFQATT and SNEGSKA (reference sequence). CDR3 bases: TGCAGTGCTAGAGTTTCTGGAAACACCTTATATTTT. This gives the protein CSARVSGNTLYF.

A few counts support this clonotype. The J gene is TRBJ2-2, the V gene TRBV5-1; 10 bases align to TRBD2. Unmatched junction bases numbered 0, after V lost 4 bases and J lost 0 bases. Germline V lookup: CDR1 SGHRS, CDR2 YFSETQ. The CDR3 covers 15 residues. The CDR3 spells CASSLAGANTGELFF. CDR3 DNA sequence: TGCGCCAGCAGCCTAGCGGGGGCGAACACCGGGGAGCTGTTTTTT.

The sample holds many counts of this clonotype. The CDR3: CASSPQTGLHEQFF. The DNA for the CDR3 is TGTGCCAGCAGCCCCCAGACAGGGCTGCATGAGCAGTTCTTC. This chain connects TRBV7-8 to TRBJ2-1, with 7 bases fitting TRBD1. This CDR3 contains 14 residues. The germline gives CDR1 SGHVS, CDR2 FQNEAQ. J was trimmed by 8 bases and V by 5 bases; bases with no gene match: 9.

This clonotype showed up just once. A much more abundant neighbour one base away suggests this may be a read error. The chain employs TRBV12-3 or TRBV12-4 and TRBJ2-5; 7 nucleotides align to TRBD1. CDR3 length: 13 amino acids. The CDR3 protein is CDSSKQGSETQYF. The DNA for the CDR3 is TGTGACAGCAGTAAACAGGGGTCAGAGACCCAGTACTTC.

This clonotype was recorded a few times. Written as DNA, the CDR3 is TGTGCCAGCAGGAGGTGGGGGTCCGACACCGGGGAGCTGTTTTTT. It translates to CASRRWGSDTGELFF. The chain combines TRBV11-3 with TRBJ2-2, with D perhaps matching TRBD1 or TRBD2 (5 bases each). V was shortened by 6 bases and J by 3 bases, with 14 bases between the two germline ends. The CDR3 consists of 15 residues. From germline, CDR1 is SGHNT and CDR2 YENEEA. Full variable domain (rest looked up from reference TRBV11-3 and TRBJ2-2): EAGVVQSPRYKIIEKKQPVAFWCNPISGHNTLYWYLQNLGQGPELLIRYENEEAVDDSQLPKDRFSAERLKGVDSTLKIQPAELGDSAVYLCASRRWGSDTGELFFGEGSRLTVL.

Many counts were recorded for this clonotype. V gene TRBV7-9 combines with J gene TRBJ2-7; a weak D match, TRBD1 (6 bases). In germline, CDR1 is SEHNR, CDR2 FQNEAQ (reference sequence). The germline V and J ends were trimmed by 6 bases and 1 base, with 22 bases remaining between them. The CDR3 sequence is 17 residues long. The CDR3 region is CASSSPSWGTGSYEQYF. In DNA form, the CDR3 reads TGTGCCAGCAGTTCTCCCTCCTGGGGAACAGGGTCCTACGAGCAGTACTTC.

This clonotype was counted at least ten times. V usage is TRBV5-1 and J usage is TRBJ1-1; 7 bases align to TRBD1. Germline V gene sequence: CDR1 SGHRS, CDR2 YFSETQ. CDR3 length: 14 residues. After removal of 4 bases from V and 1 base from J, the junction contained 4 bases not matched to a gene. This CDR3 is CASSRGQSNTEAFF. CDR3 nucleotide sequence: TGCGCCAGCAGCCGGGGACAGTCGAACACTGAAGCTTTCTTT.

In its sample, this clonotype was seen a few times. The rearrangement links TRBV6-5 to TRBJ2-1; no clear D gene. The germline gives CDR1 MNHEY, CDR2 SVGAGI. The CDR3 runs to 11 residues. Deletions cut 8 bases from V and 5 bases from J, with 7 bases between. The CDR3 sequence is CASVHNNEQFF. For the CDR3, the DNA is TGTGCCAGCGTTCATAACAATGAGCAGTTCTTC.

The chain employs TRBV29-1 and TRBJ2-7, with 12 bases that match TRBD2. The CDR3 covers 14 residues. Germline V gene sequence: CDR1 SQVTM, CDR2 ANQGSEA. After removal of 5 bases from V and 5 bases from J, the junction contained 7 bases not matched to a gene. This CDR3 reads CSVYLAGGPHEQYF. The CDR3 DNA is TGCAGCGTTTATCTAGCGGGAGGGCCCCACGAGCAGTACTTC.

Ten or more counts support this clonotype. The chain uses TRBV7-2 and TRBJ1-2; D ambiguous. The V and J ends lost 1 base and 4 bases respectively, with 16 bases between them. Germline CDR1 and CDR2: SGHTA and FQGNSA. The CDR3 is 16 residues long. DNA for the CDR3: TGTGCCAGCAGCTTAGGAAGAGGGCCGGCAAGCTATGGCTACACCTTC. Residues: CASSLGRGPASYGYTF. Filled out from reference TRBV7-2 and TRBJ1-2, the complete variable domain reads GAGVSQSPSNKVTEKGKDVELRCDPISGHTALYWYRQSLGQGLEFLIYFQGNSAPDKSGLPSDRFSAERTGGSVSTLTIQRTQQEDSAVYLCASSLGRGPASYGYTFGSGTRLTVV.